The 21 T cell receptor beta chains below come from one sample, sequenced in a study of T cells in women clearing cervical HPV infection. Here immunoSEQ multiplex PCR was the method, and the copy in TCRdb shows in-frame clones only, minus some. The sample totals fewer than 40,000 clones. The sample taken for sequencing was blood buffy coat. Receptor source: a woman between 18 and 70 years old with a cervical HPV16 infection that either progressed to CIN3+ or cleared (not recorded which).

As regards this clone: The read ends 3 residues before the CDR3 terminus; that terminus is restored from the germline J gene. J is TRBJ2-1 and V is TRBV19, with D perhaps matching TRBD2 (5 bases). The length of the CDR3 is 12 residues. From germline, CDR1 is LNHDA and CDR2 SQIVND (reference sequence). The V gene lost 5 bases and the J gene lost 9 bases, with 11 bases spanning the gap. The CDR3: CASSELEGEQFF. The part of the CDR3 DNA that was read is TGTGCCAGTAGTGAACTAGAGGGTGAG.

As for this clone: The read ends 3 residues early relative to the CDR3; the germline J gene fills the gap. The chain joins TRBV6-2 or TRBV6-3 to TRBJ2-7; D not certain. The CDR3 length is 13 residues. CDR1 is MNHEY, CDR2 SVGEGT, per germline. Trimming stripped 0 bases from V and 2 bases from J, with 5 bases between. The CDR3 sequence is CASSYSVAYEQYF. Incomplete CDR3 DNA: TGTGCCAGCAGTTACTCGGTAGCCTACGAG.

About this clone: The read ends 3 residues before the CDR3 terminus; that terminus is restored from the germline J gene. This chain links TRBV19 with TRBJ2-4; a possible D gene is TRBD1 (5 bases). This CDR3 contains 14 residues. The V and J ends lost 4 bases and 4 bases respectively, with 11 bases between them. Germline V gene data show CDR1 as LNHDA and CDR2 as SQIVND (reference sequence). This CDR3 reads CASSNRGPKNIQYF. CDR3 DNA (partial): TGTGCCAGTAGTAATAGGGGCCCTAAAAACATT.

Note on this clone: The CDR3 goes on 3 residues after the read ends, and that part is filled in from the germline J gene. The chain employs TRBV30 and TRBJ1-2; 8 nucleotides line up with TRBD1. The length of the CDR3 is 12 residues. CDR1 and CDR2 from the germline V gene are GTSNPN and SVGIG (reference sequence). J lost 4 bases, V lost 4 bases, and 2 bases had no gene match. The CDR3 DNA, read in part, is TGTGCCTGGACCAGGGGGCTCTATGGC. Amino acid sequence: CAWTRGLYG. The complete CDR3 reads CAWTRGLYGYTF.

The covered CDR3 bases are TGTGCCAGCTCACCACTGCGGGGAACCTCTTCG. It is translated as CASSPLRGTSS. The whole CDR3 region reads CASSPLRGTSSQYF. V and J are TRBV18 and TRBJ2-3; a weak D match, TRBD2 (6 bases). Read data end 3 residues before the CDR3 end; the end is taken from the germline J gene. Germline CDR1 is KGHSH and CDR2 is LQKENI. This CDR3 is built from 14 residues.

Points on this clone: The missing CDR3 end, 3 residues past where the read stops, is filled in from the germline J gene. The chain is built from TRBV19 and TRBJ1-2, with 9 bases matching TRBD1. Germline CDR1 LNHDA, CDR2 SQIVND (reference sequence). The CDR3 is 15 amino acids. V dropped 9 bases and J dropped 4; count of bases not matched to a gene: 12. The sequenced part of the CDR3 DNA is TGTGCCAGCAAACAGGGGGCCCCTCTTATCTATGGC. This translates into CASKQGAPLIYG. In full, the CDR3 reads CASKQGAPLIYGYTF. Combining the CDR3 with reference TRBV19 and TRBJ1-2 gives the whole variable domain DGGITQSPKYLFRKEGQNVTLSCEQNLNHDAMYWYRQDPGQGLRLIYYSQIVNDFQKGDIAEGYSVSREKKESFPLTVTSAQKNPTAFYLCASKQGAPLIYGYTFGSGTRLTVV.

Of note for this clone: The sequence runs out 3 residues before the end of the CDR3; the remainder is reconstructed from the germline J gene. This sample includes further DNA sequences coding for the same CDR3. The genes are TRBV19 and TRBJ1-3; a possible D gene is TRBD1 (6 bases). The ends were cut back, 6 bases at V and 2 bases at J, with 11 bases in the middle. CDR3 length: 14 residues. CDR1 LNHDA and CDR2 SQIVND come from the germline V gene (reference sequence). The covered CDR3 bases are TGTGCCAGTAGCTCACAGGGCGCTGGAAACACC. Its protein product is CASSSQGAGNT. The entire CDR3 protein reads CASSSQGAGNTIYF.

Points on this clone: Read sequence stops 3 residues before the CDR3 end, and the germline J gene provides the missing end. This chain uses TRBV20-1 with TRBJ1-4; TRBD1 might be the D (5 bases). Trimming removed 5 bases from V and 8 bases from J, with 21 bases in between. There are 15 residues in the CDR3. Looked up from germline, CDR1 is DFQATT and CDR2 is SNEGSKA (reference sequence). CDR3 protein: CSAHIPGTLGEKLFF. The DNA read from the CDR3 is TGCAGTGCTCACATTCCCGGGACTCTGGGGGAAAAA.

Worth noting for this clone: The CDR3 extends 3 residues past the end of the read, so its final part is completed from the germline J gene. This sequence joins TRBV18 and TRBJ2-4, with D possibly matching TRBD1 (5 bases). Germline CDR1 reads KGHSH; CDR2 reads LQKENI. The CDR3 is 13 residues long. CDR3 bases read: TGTGCCAGCTCACCCCAACAGGAGCGTGGT. Amino acid sequence: CASSPQQERG. The CDR3 as a whole reads CASSPQQERGQYF.

About this clone itself: Read sequence stops 3 residues before the CDR3 end, and the germline J gene provides the missing end. The rearrangement joins TRBV5-1 to TRBJ1-5; weak D call: TRBD1 (6 bases). The ends were cut back, 3 bases at V and 3 bases at J, with 13 bases in the middle. The CDR3 has 15 residues. Germline V gene data show CDR1 as SGHRS and CDR2 as YFSETQ. The CDR3 region is CASSSGDVINQPQHF. The part of the CDR3 DNA that was read is TGCGCCAGCAGCTCAGGGGACGTGATCAATCAGCCC.

A word on this clone: Read coverage stops 3 residues before the CDR3 terminus; the germline J gene supplies the remainder. The chain is built from TRBV6-1 and TRBJ1-2; TRBD1 aligns across 7 bases. CDR1 MNHNS and CDR2 SASEGT come from the germline V gene. This CDR3 region has 17 residues. The ends lost 0 bases at V and 2 bases at J; junction bases unmatched: 9. CDR3 residues: CASSEAYSPTGNYGYTF. The part of the CDR3 DNA that was read is TGTGCCAGCAGTGAAGCTTACTCACCGACAGGGAACTATGGC.

As regards this clone: From the germline J gene comes the end of the CDR3, since the read stops 3 residues before it. The J gene is TRBJ2-7, the V gene TRBV11-2; possible D gene TRBD1, 5 bases. The CDR3 has 13 amino acids. CDR1 is SGHAT and CDR2 is FQNNGV in the germline V gene. V lost 3 bases and J 2 bases, leaving 8 bases between the germline ends. The CDR3 DNA, read in part, is TGTGCCAGCAGCTTCACAGGCACCTACGAG. This encodes CASSFTGTYE. The whole CDR3 protein reads CASSFTGTYEQYF.

With regard to this clone: The read ends 3 residues before the CDR3 terminus; that terminus is restored from the germline J gene. The chain links TRBV20-1 to TRBJ2-7, with 9 bases fitting TRBD1. Germline V gene lookup returns CDR1 DFQATT and CDR2 SNEGSKA (reference sequence). This CDR3 spans 14 amino acids. Germline trimming cut 3 bases from V and 4 bases from J; bases unmatched to any gene: 7. The sequenced part of the CDR3 DNA is TGCAGTGCTAGGAACGGGACAGGGCTGTACGAG. This codes for CSARNGTGLYE. The entire CDR3 sequence reads CSARNGTGLYEQYF.

With respect to this clone: The read ends 3 residues shy of where the CDR3 ends; the end is completed using the germline J gene. The J gene is TRBJ2-2, the V gene TRBV10-1, with a tentative D call TRBD2 (6 bases). This CDR3 contains 14 residues. Trimming pared 0 bases from V and 5 bases from J, leaving 7 bases between. From germline, CDR1 is WNHNN and CDR2 SYGVQD (reference sequence). The sequenced CDR3 bases are TGCGCCAGCAGTGAGTCCGGACTAACCGGGGAG. Residues: CASSESGLTGE. The whole CDR3 protein is CASSESGLTGELFF.

As concerns this clone: The sequenced fragment ends 3 residues before the CDR3 boundary, so the rest is inferred from the germline J gene. V usage is TRBV30 and J usage is TRBJ2-5; D is possibly TRBD2 (7 bases). Trimming removed 0 bases at V and 1 base at J, with 12 bases between. Germline V gene lookup returns CDR1 GTSNPN and CDR2 SVGIG (reference sequence). CDR3 length: 15 residues. The sequenced CDR3 bases are TGTGCCTGGAGTGTAGGGGGGGGATTCCAAGAGACC. This translates into CAWSVGGGFQET. Given in full, the CDR3 is CAWSVGGGFQETQYF.

Comment on this clone: The read is 3 residues too short to cover the CDR3 end, so that end is filled in from the germline J gene. The chain recombines TRBV5-1 with TRBJ1-4; 7 positions agree with TRBD1. J lost 0 bases, V lost 4 bases, and 6 bases had no gene match. The CDR3 length is 16 residues. The germline V gene encodes CDR1 SGHRS and CDR2 YFSETQ. The DNA read from the CDR3 is TGCGCCAGCAGCCTACAGGGGACTGCAACTAATGAAAAA. Its translation is CASSLQGTATNEK. The whole CDR3 sequence reads CASSLQGTATNEKLFF.

In regard to this clone: Read sequence stops 3 residues before the CDR3 end, and the germline J gene provides the missing end. The chain recombines TRBV10-1 with TRBJ1-4; 9 bases align to TRBD1. Germline-derived CDR1 and CDR2 are WNHNN and SYGVQD (reference sequence). V shed 2 bases and J 7 bases; nucleotides not matched to a gene: 5. The CDR3 is 15 residues long. CDR3 bases read: TGCGCCAGCAGTGAGGCCGGGACAGGGCTTGAAAAA. This gives the protein CASSEAGTGLEK. The whole CDR3 sequence is CASSEAGTGLEKLFF.

The CDR3 is CATSRSTGGTHNSPLHF. The sequenced part of the CDR3 DNA is TGTGCCACCTCCCGCTCTACAGGGGGCACCCATAATTCACCC. This chain joins TRBV19 and TRBJ1-6; 9 nucleotides agree with TRBD1. The read ends 3 residues before the CDR3 terminus; that terminus is restored from the germline J gene. Germline CDR1 and CDR2: LNHDA and SQIVND (reference sequence). V shed 10 bases and J 5 bases; nucleotides not matched to a gene: 15. CDR3 length: 17 residues.

In regard to this clone: The read terminates 3 residues ahead of where the CDR3 ends, so the germline J gene completes it. The chain has TRBV2 and TRBJ2-2; TRBD1 or TRBD2 may be the D gene (6 bases each). V lost 4 bases, J lost 5 bases, and 11 bases lay in between. The CDR3 sequence is 14 residues long. The germline V gene has CDR1 SNHLY and CDR2 FYNNEI. Incomplete CDR3 DNA: TGTGCCAGCAGTGGGCAGGGGAGGACCGGGGAG. This gives the protein CASSGQGRTGE. The full CDR3 protein is CASSGQGRTGELFF.

Of note for this clone: The observed sequence ends 3 residues before the CDR3 terminus, with the missing tail filled in from the germline J gene. This chain links TRBV6-2 or TRBV6-3 with TRBJ2-3; 9 positions agree with TRBD1. Germline V gives CDR1 MNHEY, CDR2 SVGEGT. V shed 6 bases and J 5 bases; nucleotides not matched to a gene: 9. The CDR3 is 15 amino acids. The part of the CDR3 DNA that was read is TGTGCCAGCAGCACCCGGGACAGGGATAAAGATACG. As protein: CASSTRDRDKDT. The complete CDR3 reads CASSTRDRDKDTQYF.

With respect to this clone: Read data end 3 residues before the CDR3 end; the end is taken from the germline J gene. The chain combines TRBV7-2 with TRBJ1-1; TRBD1 matches at 7 bases. The ends lost 5 bases at V and 6 bases at J; junction bases unmatched: 12. The length of the CDR3 is 15 residues. CDR1 is SGHTA and CDR2 is FQGNSA in the germline V gene. CDR3 DNA, as far as it was read: TGTGCCAGCAGCAGACAGGGTTTTGTTGAATCTGAA. It codes for CASSRQGFVESE. The entire CDR3 reads CASSRQGFVESEAFF.